This TCR beta chain was sequenced during a study of cytomegalovirus exposure and HLA in healthy donors. As for the study in general: Earlier findings included some 100 million unique TCR beta sequences obtained from about 170 million T cells. In terms of ancestry, the Caucasian-associated cluster contained about 81% of the 398 genotyped donors. The study's findings and limits: Accurate prediction of most subjects' HLA-A and HLA-B alleles from TCR beta sequences was reported.

Use of 60 Vbeta and 13 Jbeta primers characterized the PCR. The data were produced by immunoSEQ multiplex PCR, yet TCRdb's version contains in-frame clones alone and is incomplete. This sample has about 210,000 clones, with around 76% found just once. As regards this clone: Its specificity is unknown.

CDR1 and CDR2 from the germline V gene are MNHEY and SVGAGI. This CDR3 comprises 15 residues. J lost 1 base, V lost 6 bases, and 7 bases had no gene match. The sequenced sample was PBMCs. This chain joins TRBV6-5 and TRBJ1-2, with TRBD1 identical over 8 bases. This receptor was obtained from a man aged 35 to 55 in good health and CMV-seropositive. The CDR3 nucleotides are TGTGCCAGCAGCCCCGACAGGGGAAATAACTATGGCTACACCTTC. As protein: CASSPDRGNNYGYTF.